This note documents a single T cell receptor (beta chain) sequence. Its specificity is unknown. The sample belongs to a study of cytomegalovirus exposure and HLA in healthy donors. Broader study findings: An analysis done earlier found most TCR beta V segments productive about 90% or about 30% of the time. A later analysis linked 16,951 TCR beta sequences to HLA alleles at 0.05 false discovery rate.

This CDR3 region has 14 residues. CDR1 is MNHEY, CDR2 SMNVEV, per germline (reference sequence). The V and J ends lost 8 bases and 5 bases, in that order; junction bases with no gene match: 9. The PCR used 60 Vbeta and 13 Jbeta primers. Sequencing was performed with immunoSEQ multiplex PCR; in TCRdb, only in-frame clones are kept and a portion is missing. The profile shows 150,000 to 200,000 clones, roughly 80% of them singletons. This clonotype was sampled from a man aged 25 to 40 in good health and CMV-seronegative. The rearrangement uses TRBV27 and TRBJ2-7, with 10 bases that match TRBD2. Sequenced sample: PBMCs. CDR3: CASGLAGGGNEQYF. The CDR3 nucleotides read TGTGCCAGCGGGTTAGCGGGAGGTGGGAACGAGCAGTACTTC.